These 9 T cell receptor beta chains share one sample of origin, sequenced in a study of blood T cell repertoires in COVID-19. Some clones are missing from TCRdb's copy, which holds only in-frame ones; the method was immunoSEQ multiplex PCR. This repertoire shows about 130,000 clones, over 75% found once; its top ten account for around 9.8%. Sequenced sample: peripheral blood. Every receptor here comes from a man in his forties with active or convalescent COVID-19.

This clone was picked up one time. The gene calls are TRBV18 and TRBJ2-7; D perhaps matches TRBD1 (6 bases). V was clipped by 6 bases and J by 4 bases, with 28 bases between them. Per germline, CDR1 KGHSH and CDR2 LQKENI. The CDR3 loop spans 18 amino acids. CDR3 coding DNA: TGTGCCAGCTCGCCGGCCGGGACATATGGGGACCGTTATTACGAGCAGTACTTC. This translates into CASSPAGTYGDRYYEQYF.

J is TRBJ2-3 and V is TRBV6-5, with D tentatively TRBD2 (5 bases). This CDR3 region has 13 residues. Between the trimmed V and J ends, which lost 1 base and 5 bases, there was a span of 7 bases. The germline gives CDR1 MNHEY, CDR2 SVGAGI. Here the CDR3 DNA reads TGTGCCAGCAGTTACTTGACTAAAGATACGCAGTATTTT. It yields the protein CASSYLTKDTQYF.

Written as DNA, the CDR3 is TGCGCCAGCAGTGAGCCAATCAACCAAGAGACCCAGTACTTC. It codes for CASSEPINQETQYF. The chain uses TRBV10-1 and TRBJ2-5; no clear D. Germline V gives CDR1 WNHNN, CDR2 SYGVQD (reference sequence). V was pared by 2 bases and J by 0 bases, with 7 bases between. The CDR3 spans 14 residues.

V and J are TRBV6-6 and TRBJ2-7; 10 nucleotides match TRBD1. Germline V gene sequence: CDR1 MNHNY, CDR2 SVGAGI (reference sequence). This CDR3 is built from 13 residues. J was trimmed by 6 bases and V by 11 bases; bases with no gene match: 10. This CDR3 reads CAGGQGPAGEQYF. CDR3 DNA: TGTGCCGGGGGACAGGGGCCCGCCGGCGAGCAGTACTTC.

The CDR3 nucleotides are TGTGCCTGGAAGCGCGGGACTCCCTACAATGAGCAGTTCTTC. It is translated as CAWKRGTPYNEQFF. The chain couples TRBV30 to TRBJ2-1, with D perhaps TRBD2 (6 bases). This CDR3 has 14 residues. Trimming shortened V by 4 bases and J by 2 bases, and 12 bases separated the two germline ends. Germline CDR1 GTSNPN, CDR2 SVGIG (reference sequence).

The chain uses TRBV19 and TRBJ1-5, with unresolved D. CDR1 is LNHDA and CDR2 is SQIVND in the germline V gene (reference sequence). The ends were cut back, 3 bases at V and 2 bases at J, with 11 bases in the middle. The CDR3 spans 15 residues. CDR3 sequence (DNA): TGTGCCAGTAGTATTGGAGAGCATGGCAATCAGCCCCAGCATTTT. Translation: CASSIGEHGNQPQHF.

The chain uses TRBV7-2 and TRBJ2-4, with TRBD1 matching over 8 bases. CDR1 and CDR2 (germline): SGHTA, FQGNSA. CDR3 length: 13 amino acids. The ends lost 3 bases at V and 5 bases at J; junction bases unmatched: 0. The CDR3 nucleotides read TGTGCCAGCAGCTTGGGACAGGAAAACATTCAGTACTTC. Amino acid sequence: CASSLGQENIQYF. Full variable domain (rest looked up from reference TRBV7-2 and TRBJ2-4): GAGVSQSPSNKVTEKGKDVELRCDPISGHTALYWYRQSLGQGLEFLIYFQGNSAPDKSGLPSDRFSAERTGGSVSTLTIQRTQQEDSAVYLCASSLGQENIQYFGAGTRLSVL.

The CDR3 sequence: CATRQGITDTQYF. The CDR3 bases are TGTGCCACCCGACAGGGTATCACAGATACGCAGTATTTT. The chain links TRBV2 to TRBJ2-3; 7 nucleotides line up with TRBD1. CDR3 size: 13 residues. Germline-derived CDR1 and CDR2 are SNHLY and FYNNEI. J lost 2 bases, V lost 10 bases, and 6 bases had no gene match.

V usage is TRBV28 and J usage is TRBJ1-5; D is undetermined. The CDR3 extends over 15 amino acids. From germline, CDR1 is MDHEN and CDR2 SYDVKM. V lost 6 bases and J lost 0, with 12 bases in between. The CDR3 bases are TGTGCCAGCAGGTCTCAGGTATATAGCAATCAGCCCCAGCATTTT. Translating it yields CASRSQVYSNQPQHF.